The clone carrying this TCR beta chain came up a few times. The data stem from a study of blood T cell repertoires in COVID-19. Looking at the study overall: Acute and convalescent COVID-19 specimens originated in the United States, Italy and Spain.

The authors' processing: Nucleated cell number was recorded as an estimate derived from reference gene primer amplification. Here immunoSEQ multiplex PCR was the method, and the copy in TCRdb shows in-frame clones only, minus some. V, J and clone size reflect that table, while D and trimming were determined from the DNA. Seen here are 100,000 to 150,000 clones, 88% observed once, and the top ten hold approximately 1.1%. The CDR3 has 14 amino acids. The germline V and J ends were trimmed by 10 bases and 7 bases, with 22 bases remaining between them. Germline CDR1 is MNHEY and CDR2 is SMNVEV (reference sequence).

The sequencing sample was made of peripheral blood. The sequence derives from a woman older than 75 with acute or convalescent COVID-19. The chain joins TRBV27 to TRBJ1-2; D may be TRBD1 (6 bases). CDR3 sequence (DNA): TGTGCCACACGAAGGGGGGGGGAATCGGGTGGCTACACCTTC. This codes for CATRRGGESGGYTF.